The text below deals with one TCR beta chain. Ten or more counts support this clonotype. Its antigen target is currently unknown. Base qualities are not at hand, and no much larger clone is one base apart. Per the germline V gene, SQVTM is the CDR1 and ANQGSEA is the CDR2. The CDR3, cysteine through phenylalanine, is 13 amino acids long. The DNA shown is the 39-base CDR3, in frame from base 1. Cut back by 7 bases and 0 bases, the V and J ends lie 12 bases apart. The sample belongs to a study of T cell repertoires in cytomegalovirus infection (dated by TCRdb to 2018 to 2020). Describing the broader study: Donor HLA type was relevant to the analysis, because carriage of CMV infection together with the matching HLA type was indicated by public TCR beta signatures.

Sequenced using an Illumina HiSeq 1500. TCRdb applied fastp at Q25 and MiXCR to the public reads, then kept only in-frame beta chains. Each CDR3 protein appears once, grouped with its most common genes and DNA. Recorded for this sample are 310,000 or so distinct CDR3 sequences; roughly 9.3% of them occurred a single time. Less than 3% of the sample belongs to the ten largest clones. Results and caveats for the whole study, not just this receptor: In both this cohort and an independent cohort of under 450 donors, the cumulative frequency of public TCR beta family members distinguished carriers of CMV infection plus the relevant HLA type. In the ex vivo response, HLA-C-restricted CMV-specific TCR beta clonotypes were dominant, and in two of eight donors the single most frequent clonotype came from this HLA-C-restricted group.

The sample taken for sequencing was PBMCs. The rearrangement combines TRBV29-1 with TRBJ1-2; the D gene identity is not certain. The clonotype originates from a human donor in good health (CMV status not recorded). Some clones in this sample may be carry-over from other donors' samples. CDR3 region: CSAWTGANYGYTF. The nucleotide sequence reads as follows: TGCAGCGCCTGGACCGGAGCTAACTATGGCTACACCTTC. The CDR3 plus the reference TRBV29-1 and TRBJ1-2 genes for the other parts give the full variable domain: SAVISQKPSRDICQRGTSLTIQCQVDSQVTMMFWYRQQPGQSLTLIATANQGSEATYESGFVIDKFPISRPNLTFSTLTVSNMSPEDSSIYLCSAWTGANYGYTFGSGTRLTVV.